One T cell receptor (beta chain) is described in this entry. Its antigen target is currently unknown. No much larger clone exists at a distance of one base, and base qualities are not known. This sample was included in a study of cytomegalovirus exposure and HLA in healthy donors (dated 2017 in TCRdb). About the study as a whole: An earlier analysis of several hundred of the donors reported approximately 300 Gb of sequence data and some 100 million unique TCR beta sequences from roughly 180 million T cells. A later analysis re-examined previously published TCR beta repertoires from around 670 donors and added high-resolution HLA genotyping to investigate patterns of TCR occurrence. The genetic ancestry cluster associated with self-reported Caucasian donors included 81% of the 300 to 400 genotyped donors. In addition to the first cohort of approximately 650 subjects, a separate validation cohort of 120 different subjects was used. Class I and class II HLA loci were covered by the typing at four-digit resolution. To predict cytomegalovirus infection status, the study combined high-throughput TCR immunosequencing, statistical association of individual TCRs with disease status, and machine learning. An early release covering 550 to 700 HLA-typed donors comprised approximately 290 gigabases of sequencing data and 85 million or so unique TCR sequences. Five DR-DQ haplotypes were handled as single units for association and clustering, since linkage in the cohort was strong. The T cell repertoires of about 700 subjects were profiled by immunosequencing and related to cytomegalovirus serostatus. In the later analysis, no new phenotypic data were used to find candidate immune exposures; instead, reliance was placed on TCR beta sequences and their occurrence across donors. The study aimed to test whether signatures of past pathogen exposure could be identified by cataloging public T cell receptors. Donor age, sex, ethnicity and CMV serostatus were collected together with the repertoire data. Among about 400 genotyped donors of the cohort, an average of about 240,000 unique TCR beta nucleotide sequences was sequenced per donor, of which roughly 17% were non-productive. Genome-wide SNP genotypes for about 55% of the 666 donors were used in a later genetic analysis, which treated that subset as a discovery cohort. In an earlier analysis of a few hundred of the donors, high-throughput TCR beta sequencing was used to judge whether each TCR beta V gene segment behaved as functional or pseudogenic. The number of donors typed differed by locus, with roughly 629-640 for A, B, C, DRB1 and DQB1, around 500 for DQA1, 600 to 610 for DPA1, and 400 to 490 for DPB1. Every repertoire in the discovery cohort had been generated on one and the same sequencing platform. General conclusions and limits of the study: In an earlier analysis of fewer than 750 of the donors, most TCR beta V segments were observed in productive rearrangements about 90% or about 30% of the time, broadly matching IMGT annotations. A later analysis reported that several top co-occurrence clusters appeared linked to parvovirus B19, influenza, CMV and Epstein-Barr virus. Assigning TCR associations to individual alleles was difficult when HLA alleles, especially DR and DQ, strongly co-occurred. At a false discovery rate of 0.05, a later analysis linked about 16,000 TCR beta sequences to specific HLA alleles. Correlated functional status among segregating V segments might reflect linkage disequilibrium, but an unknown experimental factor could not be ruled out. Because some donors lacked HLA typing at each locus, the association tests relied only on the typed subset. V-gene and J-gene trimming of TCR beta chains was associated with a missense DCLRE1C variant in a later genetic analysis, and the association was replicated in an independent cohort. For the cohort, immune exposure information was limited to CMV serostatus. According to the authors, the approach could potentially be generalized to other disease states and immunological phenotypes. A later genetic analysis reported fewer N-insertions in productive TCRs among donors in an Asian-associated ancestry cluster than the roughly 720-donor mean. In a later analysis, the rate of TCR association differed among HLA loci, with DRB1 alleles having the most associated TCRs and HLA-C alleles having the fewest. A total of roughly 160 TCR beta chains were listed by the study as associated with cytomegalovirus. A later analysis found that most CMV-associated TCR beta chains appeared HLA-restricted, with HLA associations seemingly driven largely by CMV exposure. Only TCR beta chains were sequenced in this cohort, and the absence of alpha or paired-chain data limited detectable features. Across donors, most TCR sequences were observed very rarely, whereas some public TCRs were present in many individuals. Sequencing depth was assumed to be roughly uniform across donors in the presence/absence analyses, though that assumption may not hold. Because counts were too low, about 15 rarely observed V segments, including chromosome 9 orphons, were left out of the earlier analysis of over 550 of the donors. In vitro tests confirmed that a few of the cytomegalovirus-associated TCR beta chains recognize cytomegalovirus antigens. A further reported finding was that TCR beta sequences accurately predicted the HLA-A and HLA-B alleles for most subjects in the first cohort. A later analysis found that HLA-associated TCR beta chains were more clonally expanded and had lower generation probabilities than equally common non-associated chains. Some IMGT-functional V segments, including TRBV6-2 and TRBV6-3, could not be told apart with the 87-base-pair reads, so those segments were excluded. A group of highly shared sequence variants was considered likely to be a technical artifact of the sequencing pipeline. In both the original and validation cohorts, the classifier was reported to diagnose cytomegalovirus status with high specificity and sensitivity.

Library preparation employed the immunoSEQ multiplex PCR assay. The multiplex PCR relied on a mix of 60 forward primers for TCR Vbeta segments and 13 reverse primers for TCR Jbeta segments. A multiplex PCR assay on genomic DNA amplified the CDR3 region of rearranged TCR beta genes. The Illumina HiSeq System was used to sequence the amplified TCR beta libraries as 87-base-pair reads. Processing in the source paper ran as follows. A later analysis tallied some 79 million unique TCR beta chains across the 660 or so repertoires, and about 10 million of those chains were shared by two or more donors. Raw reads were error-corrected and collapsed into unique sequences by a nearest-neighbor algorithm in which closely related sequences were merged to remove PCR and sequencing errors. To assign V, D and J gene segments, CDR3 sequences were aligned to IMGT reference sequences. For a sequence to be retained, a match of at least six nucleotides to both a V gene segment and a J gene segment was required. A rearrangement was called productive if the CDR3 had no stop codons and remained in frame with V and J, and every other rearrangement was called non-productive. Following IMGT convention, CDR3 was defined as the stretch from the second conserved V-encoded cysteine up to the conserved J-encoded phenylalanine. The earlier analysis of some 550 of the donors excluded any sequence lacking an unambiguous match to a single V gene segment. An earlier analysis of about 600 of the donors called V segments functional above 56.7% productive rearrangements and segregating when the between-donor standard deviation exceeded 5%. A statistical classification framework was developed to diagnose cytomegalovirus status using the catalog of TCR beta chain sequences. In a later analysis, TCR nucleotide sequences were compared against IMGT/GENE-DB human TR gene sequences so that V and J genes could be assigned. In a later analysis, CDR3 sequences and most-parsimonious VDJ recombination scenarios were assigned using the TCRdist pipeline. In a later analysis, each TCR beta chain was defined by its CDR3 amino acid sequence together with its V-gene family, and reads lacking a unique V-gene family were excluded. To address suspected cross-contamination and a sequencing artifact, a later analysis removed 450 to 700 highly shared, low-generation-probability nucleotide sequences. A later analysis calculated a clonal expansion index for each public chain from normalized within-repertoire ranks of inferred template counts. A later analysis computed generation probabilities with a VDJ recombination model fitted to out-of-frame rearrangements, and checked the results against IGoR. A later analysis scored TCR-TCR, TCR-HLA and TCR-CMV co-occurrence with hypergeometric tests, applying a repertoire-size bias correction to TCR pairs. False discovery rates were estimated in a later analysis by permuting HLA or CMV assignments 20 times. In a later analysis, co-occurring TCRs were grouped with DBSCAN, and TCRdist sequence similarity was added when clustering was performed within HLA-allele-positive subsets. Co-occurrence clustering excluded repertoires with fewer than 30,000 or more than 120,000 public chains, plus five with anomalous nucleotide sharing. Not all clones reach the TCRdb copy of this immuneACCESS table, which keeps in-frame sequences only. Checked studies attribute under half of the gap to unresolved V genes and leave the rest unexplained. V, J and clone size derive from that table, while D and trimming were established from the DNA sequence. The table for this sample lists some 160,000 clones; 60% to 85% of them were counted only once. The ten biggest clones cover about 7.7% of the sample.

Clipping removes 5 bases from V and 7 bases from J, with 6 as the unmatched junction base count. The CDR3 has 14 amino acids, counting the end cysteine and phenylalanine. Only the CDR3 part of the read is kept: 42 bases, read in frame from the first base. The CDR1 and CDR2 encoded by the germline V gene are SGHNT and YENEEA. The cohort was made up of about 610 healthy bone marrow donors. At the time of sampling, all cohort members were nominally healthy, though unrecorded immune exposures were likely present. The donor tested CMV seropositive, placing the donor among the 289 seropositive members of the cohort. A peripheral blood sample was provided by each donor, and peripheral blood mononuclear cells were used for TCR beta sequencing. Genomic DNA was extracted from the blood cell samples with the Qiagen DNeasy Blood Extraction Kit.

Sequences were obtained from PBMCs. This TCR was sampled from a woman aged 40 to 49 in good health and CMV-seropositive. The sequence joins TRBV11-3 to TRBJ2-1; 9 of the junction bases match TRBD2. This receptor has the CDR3 CASSPRLAANEQFF. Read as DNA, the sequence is TGTGCCAGCAGCCCCCGACTAGCGGCTAATGAGCAGTTCTTC. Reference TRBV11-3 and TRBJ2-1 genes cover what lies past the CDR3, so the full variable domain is EAGVVQSPRYKIIEKKQPVAFWCNPISGHNTLYWYLQNLGQGPELLIRYENEEAVDDSQLPKDRFSAERLKGVDSTLKIQPAELGDSAVYLCASSPRLAANEQFFGPGTRLTVL.